The source of this T cell receptor (beta chain) is a study of blood T cell repertoires in COVID-19. Overall study context: Collection of acute and convalescent COVID-19 samples took place in the United States, Italy and Spain. T cells, B-cell-depleted T cells, or PBMCs provided the cDNA or gDNA that served as material.

Original processing notes: Using reference gene primer amplification, nucleated cell counts were estimated. The protocol was immunoSEQ multiplex PCR, while the TCRdb copy is restricted to in-frame clones and leaves out a portion. V, J and clone size are taken as reported in that table, and D and trimming were inferred from the DNA itself. The table shows fewer than 60,000 clones, with roughly nine tenths occurring only once. CDR1 and CDR2 from the germline V gene are MGHRA and YSYEKL. V was pared by 3 bases and J by 1 base, with 7 bases of the junction left unmatched. The CDR3 spans 16 residues. The material sequenced was peripheral blood. The rearrangement joins TRBV4-1 to TRBJ2-3, with 7 bases aligning to TRBD2. This TCR was recovered from a human donor in a cohort sampled during active COVID-19. CDR3 residues: CASSQATSARTDTQYF. DNA for the CDR3: TGCGCCAGCAGCCAGGCCACTAGCGCCCGCACAGATACGCAGTATTTT.